One and the same sample provided the 10 T cell receptor beta chains below, sequenced in a study of T-cell memory formation after mild COVID-19. One entry per CDR3 protein, called by TCRdb with MiXCR from the 5' RACE reads. The table records some 350,000 distinct CDR3 sequences, under 15% of them present only once. Sequencing was performed on PBMCs or a T cell subset sorted from them (not recorded which). The receptors were sampled from a young man who had mild COVID-19 (a few samples of this study predate the infection). Cell type and time point are not known.

The chain recombines TRBV5-1 with TRBJ1-6; the D gene is possibly TRBD1 (5 bases). The CDR3 has 14 residues. CDR1 SGHRS and CDR2 YFSETQ come from the germline V gene. The V gene lost 4 bases and the J gene lost 7 bases, with 12 bases spanning the gap. The CDR3 region is CASSLIRANSPLHF. The CDR3 bases are TGCGCCAGCAGCCTTATCAGGGCCAATTCACCCCTCCACTTT. Combining the CDR3 with reference TRBV5-1 and TRBJ1-6 gives the whole variable domain KAGVTQTPRYLIKTRGQQVTLSCSPISGHRSVSWYQQTPGQGLQFLFEYFSETQRNKGNFPGRFSGRQFSNSRSEMNVSTLELGDSALYLCASSLIRANSPLHFGNGTRLTVT.

The rearrangement links TRBV20-1 to TRBJ2-7; perhaps TRBD2 as D (5 bases). The CDR3 sequence is 11 residues long. Per germline, CDR1 DFQATT and CDR2 SNEGSKA (reference sequence). V lost 1 base and J 9 bases, leaving 10 bases between the germline ends. CDR3 sequence reads: CSARGSSSQYV. For the CDR3, the DNA is TGCAGTGCTAGAGGGTCTAGCTCGCAGTACGTC.

This clonotype was seen more than once but under ten times. This rearrangement joins TRBV15 to TRBJ2-7; 7 bases fit TRBD1. This CDR3 has 16 amino acids. With V trimmed by 0 bases and J by 5 bases, 10 bases remained unmatched. Looked up from germline, CDR1 is LNHNV and CDR2 is YYDKDF (reference sequence). CDR3 DNA sequence: TGTGCCACCAGCAGAGATAAAGGCAGGGGGATAAACGAGCAGTACTTC. Translating it yields CATSRDKGRGINEQYF. Based on the CDR3 plus reference TRBV15 and TRBJ2-7, the full variable domain is DAMVIQNPRYQVTQFGKPVTLSCSQTLNHNVMYWYQQKSSQAPKLLFHYYDKDFNNEADTPDNFQSRRPNTSFCFLDIRSPGLGDTAMYLCATSRDKGRGINEQYFGPGTRLTVT.

This clonotype was found a few times. This chain joins TRBV5-1 and TRBJ1-2, with 9 bases fitting TRBD1. The CDR3 runs 16 residues. V lost 4 bases, J lost 2 bases, and 9 bases stayed unmatched. Germline loops: CDR1 SGHRS, CDR2 YFSETQ. The CDR3 DNA follows: TGCGCCAGCAGCAGGACTACAGGGGGCGCCAACTATGGCTACACCTTC. Residues: CASSRTTGGANYGYTF.

This clonotype was detected a few times. The chain joins TRBV5-5 to TRBJ1-1, with D possibly matching TRBD1 (6 bases). V was trimmed by 6 bases and J by 1 base, leaving 13 bases between them. Germline lookup yields CDR1 SGHKS and CDR2 YYEKEE (reference sequence). There are 14 residues in the CDR3. DNA of the CDR3: TGTGCCAGCAACCCCTGGGGGGCGAACACTGAAGCTTTCTTT. Its protein product is CASNPWGANTEAFF.

Ten or more counts support this clonotype. The rearrangement links TRBV7-2 to TRBJ1-4; no firm D call. There are 14 residues in the CDR3. Germline lookup yields CDR1 SGHTA and CDR2 FQGNSA. Trimming took 5 bases from V and 4 from J, leaving 11 bases between them. This CDR3 reads CASSPGRRNEKLFF. The CDR3 DNA sequence: TGTGCCAGCAGCCCGGGAAGGCGTAATGAAAAACTGTTTTTT.

The chain combines TRBV15 with TRBJ2-6; a possible D gene is TRBD1 (5 bases). Trimming left V 5 bases short and J 3 bases short, with 14 bases between. This CDR3 region has 16 residues. Germline-derived CDR1 and CDR2 are LNHNV and YYDKDF (reference sequence). The DNA of the CDR3 is TGTGCCACCAGCGACAGCCTCATCTATGGGGCCAACGTCCTGACTTTC. This encodes CATSDSLIYGANVLTF.

This chain uses TRBV12-3 or TRBV12-4 with TRBJ2-7; 9 bases agree with TRBD1. The CDR3 length is 14 residues. After removal of 4 bases from V and 4 bases from J, the junction contained 5 bases not matched to a gene. Written as DNA, the CDR3 is TGTGCCAGCAGTTACGGACAGGGGTTGTACGAGCAGTACTTC. It is translated as CASSYGQGLYEQYF.

This clonotype occurred a few times. V and J are TRBV5-1 and TRBJ1-2; D may be TRBD1 (6 bases). V dropped 7 bases and J dropped 2 bases, with 15 bases sitting between them. Per the germline V gene, CDR1 is SGHRS and CDR2 is YFSETQ. The CDR3 is 14 residues long. CDR3: CASGNQGQNYGYTF. The CDR3 region has the DNA TGCGCCAGCGGGAATCAGGGGCAAAACTATGGCTACACCTTC.

The rearrangement links TRBV24-1 to TRBJ2-2, with D possibly matching TRBD1 (5 bases). The CDR3 covers 14 residues. Germline assignment: CDR1 KGHDR and CDR2 SFDVKD. Trimming cost V 4 bases and J 1 base, with 6 bases left between them. The CDR3 DNA follows: TGTGCCACCAGTGACAGGGTGAACACCGGGGAGCTGTTTTTT. Amino acid sequence: CATSDRVNTGELFF.